This is a list of T cell receptor beta chains from one sample in a study of cytomegalovirus exposure and HLA in healthy donors. Measured with immunoSEQ multiplex PCR; TCRdb has only the in-frame clones, and not every one. This table holds hundreds of thousands of clones, approximately 68% found once. The sample comprised PBMCs. The receptors come from a woman aged 30 to 39 in good health and CMV-seronegative. Each CDR3 is given with its conserved first and last residue. D genes are given only for firm matches. Size values are once, few and many counts, or a class for expanded clones, and some rows have none.

D | size | J | V | CDR3
TRBD2 | - | TRBJ2-2 | TRBV2 | CASSPNGGGGTGELFF
TRBD2 | once | TRBJ2-5 | TRBV7-6 | CASSLAGARGETQYF
- | - | TRBJ2-1 | TRBV20-1 | CSAGEQFF
- | - | TRBJ2-5 | TRBV18 | CASSPSSGQEAQYF
TRBD2 | - | TRBJ2-7 | TRBV6-1 | CASNRGGNYEQYF
TRBD2 | - | TRBJ2-1 | TRBV5-6 | CASSLAGVFYNEQFF
- | - | TRBJ1-2 | TRBV19 | CASSIRGMDQGYTF
TRBD1 | few | TRBJ1-6 | TRBV4-2 | CASSQPGQGTPLHF
TRBD2 | - | TRBJ2-2 | TRBV27 | CASSWLAGVGGELFF
TRBD1 | - | TRBJ2-1 | TRBV18 | CASSPAGGVENEQFF
- | - | TRBJ1-2 | TRBV6-5 | CASSYSHGGSHFSF
- | - | TRBJ1-1 | TRBV27 | CASTLGAGGRDTEAFF
TRBD1 | - | TRBJ2-5 | TRBV7-9 | CASSPRQGAQETQYF
TRBD2 | few | TRBJ2-1 | TRBV2 | CASSEEGTAGGVF
TRBD2 | - | TRBJ2-2 | TRBV7-9 | CASSPKARLAGATGELFF
- | - | TRBJ2-3 | TRBV27 | CASSPYGSTDTQYF
- | - | TRBJ2-7 | TRBV6-6 | CASSSGEQYF
TRBD2 | - | TRBJ2-5 | TRBV5-1 | CASSLGAGGEETQYF
TRBD2 | - | TRBJ2-5 | TRBV29-1 | CGVGGIGETQYF
- | - | TRBJ1-1 | TRBV4-2 | CASSQDRGRTEAFF
TRBD2 | many | TRBJ2-1 | TRBV2 | CASSEGLAGYNEQFF
- | - | TRBJ1-1 | TRBV5-1 | CASSLWSGGETEAFF
TRBD1 | - | TRBJ2-2 | TRBV5-4 | CASSLGGGTGRREMFF
TRBD1 | - | TRBJ2-5 | TRBV5-6 | CASSWDREETQYF
- | once | TRBJ2-6 | TRBV6-1 | CASSEGTSGANVLTF
- | - | TRBJ2-1 | TRBV11-2 | CASSPGGNEQFF
- | - | TRBJ2-1 | TRBV6-6 | CASSSGGRNEQFF
- | - | TRBJ1-1 | TRBV19 | CASTQRGNTEAFF